The rows below give T cell receptor beta chains drawn from one sample of a study of blood T cell repertoires in COVID-19. Measured with immunoSEQ multiplex PCR; TCRdb has only the in-frame clones, and not every one. This table has over 150,000 clones, 86% appearing once. The source material was peripheral blood. The receptors originated from a man in his fifties with active or convalescent COVID-19. The CDR3 runs from the conserved cysteine through the conserved F or W. The D gene is left open where the match is weak. Rows give clone size only sometimes, using once, few, many, or a class for an expanded clone.

>.|.|13|TRBJ1-1|TRBV19
TGTGCCAGTTCACAGGCTTTGAACACTGAAGCTTTCTTT
CASSQALNTEAFF
>.|.|14|TRBJ2-1|TRBV29-1
TGCAGCGTTGAGGACAGAAGCTCCCACAATGAGCAGTTCTTC
CSVEDRSSHNEQFF
>.|.|14|TRBJ1-5|TRBV4-2
TGTGCCAGCAGCCAAGTGACAGGCGATCAGCCCCAGCATTTT
CASSQVTGDQPQHF
>.|TRBD2|16|TRBJ2-5|TRBV4-2
TGTGCCAGCAGCCAAGTGGCTAGCGGGGGGGCGGAGACCCAGTACTTC
CASSQVASGGAETQYF
>.|TRBD1|15|TRBJ1-2|TRBV6-5
TGTGCCAGCAGCCGGGACAGGGGGCTTCACTATGGCTACACCTTC
CASSRDRGLHYGYTF
>.|.|13|TRBJ1-1|TRBV28
TGTGCCAGCACTCAATCCCAGGGGCGAAGGGCTTTCTTT
CASTQSQGRRAFF
>.|TRBD1|15|TRBJ2-5|TRBV19
TGTGCCAGTAGTATAGGAGGACAGGGTCAAGAGACCCAGTACTTC
CASSIGGQGQETQYF
>.|.|10|TRBJ2-3|TRBV2
TGTGCCAGCTCTACAGATACGCAGTATTTT
CASSTDTQYF
>.|.|11|TRBJ2-7|TRBV20-1
TGCAGTGCTGCGAGCTCCTACGAGCAGTACTTC
CSAASSYEQYF
>.|TRBD1|14|TRBJ2-5|TRBV24-1
TGTGCCACCAGTGAACAGGGGGCGGAAGAGACCCAGTACTTC
CATSEQGAEETQYF
>.|.|15|TRBJ2-1|TRBV2
TGTGCCAGCAGTGTTACAGGCTCGTTGTATAATGAGCAGTTCTTC
CASSVTGSLYNEQFF
>.|.|17|TRBJ2-2|TRBV9
TGTGCCAGCAGCCCTACGATGCGGATCTTCTTAGACGGGGAGCTGTTTTTT
CASSPTMRIFLDGELFF
>.|.|14|TRBJ2-2|TRBV7-9
TGTGCCAGCAGCAATCGAGGTATAGGTTGGGAGCTGTTTTTT
CASSNRGIGWELFF
>.|.|14|TRBJ1-4|TRBV6-5
TGTGCCAGCAGTTACTCCGGACTTAATGAAAAACTGTTTTTT
CASSYSGLNEKLFF
>.|TRBD1|14|TRBJ2-1|TRBV6-5
TGTGCCAGCAGCCTGACAGGGGGTTTATATGAGCAGTTCTTC
CASSLTGGLYEQFF
>.|TRBD1|16|TRBJ1-3|TRBV19
TGTGCCAGTAGTAGACAGGGGTCCGTCTCTGGAAACACCATATATTTT
CASSRQGSVSGNTIYF
>.|.|11|TRBJ1-2|TRBV6-5
TGTGCCAGCGGAGTAACTATGGGCTACACCTTC
CASGVTMGYTF
>.|TRBD1|13|TRBJ2-5|TRBV29-1
TGCAGCCAGGGACAGGGGCTCTTTGAGACCCAGTACTTC
CSQGQGLFETQYF
>.|.|13|TRBJ1-1|TRBV3-1/TRBV3-2
TGTGCCAGCAGCCAAGGCAGTGGAGCTGAAGCTTTCTTT
CASSQGSGAEAFF
>.|TRBD1|15|TRBJ2-3|TRBV7-7
TGTGCCAGCAGCTACACAGGGGGCTTGACAGATACGCAGTATTTT
CASSYTGGLTDTQYF
>.|.|14|TRBJ2-4|TRBV7-2
TGTGCCAGCAGCCAGGACTATGCCAAAAACATTCAGTACTTC
CASSQDYAKNIQYF
>.|TRBD2|16|TRBJ2-1|TRBV14
TGTGCCAGCAGCCGGACAGCCGGGACTAGCTACAATGAGCAGTTCTTC
CASSRTAGTSYNEQFF
>hyperexpanded|.|13|TRBJ2-5|TRBV5-1
TGCGCCAGCAGCCCGGGGATACAAGAGACCCAGTACTTC
CASSPGIQETQYF
>.|TRBD2|15|TRBJ2-1|TRBV5-5
TGTGCCAGCAGCTTGGACAGGTTTAGCGGGAGTGAGCAGTTCTTC
CASSLDRFSGSEQFF
>.|.|15|TRBJ1-2|TRBV28
TGTGCCAGCAGCCCAGGAGGATCTTTGGACTATGGCTACACCTTC
CASSPGGSLDYGYTF
>.|TRBD1|11|TRBJ1-2|TRBV29-1
TGCAGCACCTGGGACAGCTATGGCTACACCTTC
CSTWDSYGYTF
>.|TRBD2|16|TRBJ2-1|TRBV28
TGTGCCATAGCTAGCGGGAGTACACTCATGGGGGATGAGCAGTTCTTC
CAIASGSTLMGDEQFF
>.|.|11|TRBJ2-5|TRBV28
TGTGCCAGCAGCTACCTCGAGACCCAGTACTTC
CASSYLETQYF
>.|TRBD1|14|TRBJ1-5|TRBV6-5
TGTGCCAGCGAGTGGGGACAGGGGGTTCAGCCCCAGCATTTT
CASEWGQGVQPQHF
>.|TRBD2|19|TRBJ2-7|TRBV14
TGTGCCAGCAGCCAAGATCCATTTGGGGCTAGCGGGGGTACCTACGAGCAGTACTTC
CASSQDPFGASGGTYEQYF
>.|TRBD1|16|TRBJ2-2|TRBV19
TGTGCCAGTAGTACTAGCAGGGGGCTGAGGACCGGGGAGCTGTTTTTT
CASSTSRGLRTGELFF
>.|.|15|TRBJ1-2|TRBV5-5
TGTGCCAGCAGCTTGATAAAACAGGACCACTATGGCTACACCTTC
CASSLIKQDHYGYTF
>.|.|15|TRBJ1-5|TRBV4-1
TGCGCCAGCAGCCAAGATGGTCTCCGGGGTCAGCCCCAGCATTTT
CASSQDGLRGQPQHF
>.|TRBD1|16|TRBJ2-3|TRBV6-4
TGTGCCAGCAGTGACTCGAGACAGGGGGGGACAGATACGCAGTATTTT
CASSDSRQGGTDTQYF
>.|TRBD1|13|TRBJ1-2|TRBV7-3
TGTGCCAGCAGCCGGGGACAGAACTATGGCTACACCTTC
CASSRGQNYGYTF
>few|.|16|TRBJ2-2|TRBV4-2
TGTGCCAGCAGCCAGAGGGTGGGAGACGGCACCGGGGAGCTGTTTTTT
CASSQRVGDGTGELFF
>.|.|12|TRBJ2-2|TRBV28
TGTGCCAGCATACAGAACACCGGGGAGCTGTTTTTT
CASIQNTGELFF
>.|TRBD2|13|TRBJ2-7|TRBV19
TGTGCCAGTAGTTCTAGCGGAGCCTACGAGCAGTACTTC
CASSSSGAYEQYF
>.|TRBD1|14|TRBJ2-7|TRBV28
TGTGCCAGCAGTTTAAGTCAGGGGGCGTACGAGCAGTACTTC
CASSLSQGAYEQYF
>.|.|13|TRBJ2-7|TRBV6-1
TGTGCCAGCAGTGAGCAGGGTCTAGGAGAGCAGTACTTC
CASSEQGLGEQYF
>.|TRBD1|16|TRBJ1-2|TRBV6-5
TGTGCCAGCAGTTACGTTCGGACAGGCGGGGGGTATGGCTACACCTTC
CASSYVRTGGGYGYTF
>few|.|16|TRBJ2-7|TRBV6-5
TGTGCCAGCAGTTACTCGTTTAGGTTCGGGGGCTACGAGCAGTACTTC
CASSYSFRFGGYEQYF
>.|TRBD1|15|TRBJ1-6|TRBV5-6
TGTGCCAGCAGCTTGAGGGACAGGGACGATTCACCCCTCCACTTT
CASSLRDRDDSPLHF
>.|.|15|TRBJ2-1|TRBV5-4
TGTGCCAGCAGCTTCCCGACAGGCTCCTACAATGAGCAGTTCTTC
CASSFPTGSYNEQFF
>.|TRBD1|16|TRBJ1-4|TRBV27
TGTGCCAGCAGTACCGGGACAGATGCAACTAATGAAAAACTGTTTTTT
CASSTGTDATNEKLFF